This TCR beta chain was sequenced during a study of blood T cell repertoires in COVID-19. Whole-study context: Samples of COVID-19 (acute and convalescent) were obtained from the United States, Italy and Spain. The analysed material was cDNA or gDNA that came from T cells, B-cell-depleted T cells, or PBMCs.

Per the study methods: Reference gene primer amplification in the assay estimated nucleated cell counts. Sequencing used immunoSEQ multiplex PCR; TCRdb keeps in-frame clones, though not all of them. D and trimming come from the DNA, and the V and J calls and clone size come from that table. The sample gives 100,000 to 150,000 clones, around 77% of which show up once; 16% is in the top ten. CDR3 size: 16 residues. V lost 6 bases to trimming and J lost 2 bases; unmatched junction nucleotides: 7. CDR1 is MNHNY, CDR2 SVGAGI, per germline (reference sequence). The chain joins TRBV6-6 to TRBJ2-2, with 9 bases aligning to TRBD1. What was sequenced was peripheral blood. The receptor was derived from a man aged 55 to 70 with active or convalescent COVID-19. Written as DNA, the CDR3 is TGTGCCAGCAGGTGGACGGGACAGGGTAACACCGGGGAGCTGTTTTTT. Translated, it gives CASRWTGQGNTGELFF.